This record looks at one T cell receptor beta chain sequence and its context. This entry comes from a study of shared clonotypes between healthy human individuals. Libraries were prepared by immunoSEQ multiplex PCR; TCRdb keeps only in-frame clonotypes and omits some of them. This sample has about 1.5 million clones, with approximately 96% found just once. This CDR3 is 14 amino acids long. Trimming took 0 bases from V and 7 from J, leaving 12 bases between them. CDR1 is MNHEY, CDR2 SVGAGI, per germline. Sequencing was performed on naive CD4+ T cells sorted from blood. Subset in this sample: CD45RA+ positively selected. V gene TRBV6-5 combines with J gene TRBJ1-1; D may be TRBD1 (5 bases). The clonotype was recovered from a man aged 25-45 years in good health. For the CDR3, the DNA is TGTGCCAGCAGTTACTCGATCGACAGAAATGAAGCTTTCTTT. Translating it yields CASSYSIDRNEAFF.